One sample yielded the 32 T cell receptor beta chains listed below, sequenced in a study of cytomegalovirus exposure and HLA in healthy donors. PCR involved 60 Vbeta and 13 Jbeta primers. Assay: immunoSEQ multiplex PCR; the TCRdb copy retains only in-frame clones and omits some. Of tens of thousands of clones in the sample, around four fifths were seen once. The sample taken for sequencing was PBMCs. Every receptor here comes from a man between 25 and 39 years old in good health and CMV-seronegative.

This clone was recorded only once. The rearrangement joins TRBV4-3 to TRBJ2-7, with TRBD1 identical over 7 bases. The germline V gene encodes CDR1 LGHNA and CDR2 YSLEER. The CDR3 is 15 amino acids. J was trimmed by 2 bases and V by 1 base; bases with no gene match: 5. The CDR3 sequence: CASSQGLQGPYEQYF. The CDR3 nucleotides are TGCGCCAGCAGCCAAGGCCTACAGGGGCCCTACGAGCAGTACTTC.

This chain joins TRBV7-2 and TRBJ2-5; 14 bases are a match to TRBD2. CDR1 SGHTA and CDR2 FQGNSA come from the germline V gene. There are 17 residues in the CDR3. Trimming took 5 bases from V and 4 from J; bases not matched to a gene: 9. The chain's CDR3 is CASSPRLAGGPGETQYF. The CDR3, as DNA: TGTGCCAGCAGCCCCCGACTAGCGGGGGGGCCGGGAGAGACCCAGTACTTC.

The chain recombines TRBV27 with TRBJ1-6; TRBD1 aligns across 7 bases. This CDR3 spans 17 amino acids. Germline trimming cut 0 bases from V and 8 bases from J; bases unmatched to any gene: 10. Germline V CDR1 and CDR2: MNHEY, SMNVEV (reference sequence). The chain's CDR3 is CASSLSGRQGPYSPLHF. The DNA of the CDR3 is TGTGCCAGCAGTTTATCGGGGAGACAGGGTCCGTATTCACCCCTCCACTTT.

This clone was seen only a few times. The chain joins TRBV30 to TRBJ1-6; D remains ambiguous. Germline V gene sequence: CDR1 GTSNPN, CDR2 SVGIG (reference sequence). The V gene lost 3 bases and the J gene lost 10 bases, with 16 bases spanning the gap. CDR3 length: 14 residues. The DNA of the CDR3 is TGTGCCTGGAGGGCAGACGCGGGTCGATCACCCCTCCACTTT. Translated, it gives CAWRADAGRSPLHF.

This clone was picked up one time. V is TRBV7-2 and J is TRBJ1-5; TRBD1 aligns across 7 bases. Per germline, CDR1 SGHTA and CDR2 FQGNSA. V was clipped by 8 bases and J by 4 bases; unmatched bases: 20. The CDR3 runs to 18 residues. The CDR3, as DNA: TGTGCCAGCCCACTTGGTAATTTTCCCGGGACAGAAAATCAGCCCCAGCATTTT. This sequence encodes CASPLGNFPGTENQPQHF.

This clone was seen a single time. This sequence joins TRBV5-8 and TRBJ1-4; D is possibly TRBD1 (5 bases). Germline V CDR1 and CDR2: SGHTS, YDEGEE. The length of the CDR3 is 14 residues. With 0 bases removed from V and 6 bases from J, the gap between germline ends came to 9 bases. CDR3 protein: CASSLAFRDEKLFF. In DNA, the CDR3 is TGTGCCAGCAGCTTGGCGTTCAGGGATGAAAAACTGTTTTTT. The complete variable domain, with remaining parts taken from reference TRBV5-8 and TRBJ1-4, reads EAGVTQSPTHLIKTRGQQATLRCSPISGHTSVYWYQQALGLGLQFLLWYDEGEERNRGNFPPRFSGRQFPNYSSELNVNALELEDSALYLCASSLAFRDEKLFFGSGTQLSVL.

CDR3 DNA sequence: TGTGCCAGCAGCCGAGGGGGTTACCAGCCCCAGCATTTT. As protein: CASSRGGYQPQHF. The gene calls are TRBV5-8 and TRBJ1-5; the D gene is possibly TRBD1 (6 bases). V was pared by 4 bases and J by 7 bases, with 12 bases between. Germline V lookup: CDR1 SGHTS, CDR2 YDEGEE. CDR3 length: 13 residues.

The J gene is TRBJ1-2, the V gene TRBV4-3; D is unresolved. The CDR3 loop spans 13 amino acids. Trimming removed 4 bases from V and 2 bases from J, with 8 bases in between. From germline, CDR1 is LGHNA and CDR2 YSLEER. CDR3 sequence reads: CASSPSLNYGYTF. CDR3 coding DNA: TGCGCCAGCAGCCCCAGTCTCAACTATGGCTACACCTTC.

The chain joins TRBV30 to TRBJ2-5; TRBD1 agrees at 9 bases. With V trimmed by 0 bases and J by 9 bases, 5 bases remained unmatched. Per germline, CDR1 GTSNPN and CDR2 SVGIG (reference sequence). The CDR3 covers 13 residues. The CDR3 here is CAWSVGQGQAQYF. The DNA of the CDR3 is TGTGCCTGGAGTGTGGGACAGGGCCAGGCCCAGTACTTC.

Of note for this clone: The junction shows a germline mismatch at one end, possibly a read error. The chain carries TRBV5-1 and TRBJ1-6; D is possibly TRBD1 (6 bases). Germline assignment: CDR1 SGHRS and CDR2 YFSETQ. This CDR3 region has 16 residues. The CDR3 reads CASGLGSGAGNSPLHF. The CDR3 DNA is TGCGCCAGCGGCTTGGGGTCAGGGGCCGGCAATTCACCCCTCCACTTT.

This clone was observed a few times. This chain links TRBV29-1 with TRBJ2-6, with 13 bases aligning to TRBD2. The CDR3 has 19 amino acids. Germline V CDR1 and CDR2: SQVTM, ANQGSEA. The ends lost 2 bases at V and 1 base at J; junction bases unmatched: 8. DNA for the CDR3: TGCAGCGTTGAACACCGGACTAGCGGGGGCCCTTCTGGGGCCAACGTCCTGACTTTC. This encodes CSVEHRTSGGPSGANVLTF.

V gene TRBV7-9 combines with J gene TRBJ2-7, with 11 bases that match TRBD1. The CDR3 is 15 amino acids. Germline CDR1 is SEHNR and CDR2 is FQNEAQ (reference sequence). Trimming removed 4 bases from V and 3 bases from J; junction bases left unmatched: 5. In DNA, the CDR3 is TGTGCCAGCAGCTATCGGACAGGGGGCCGCTACGAGCAGTACTTC. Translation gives CASSYRTGGRYEQYF.

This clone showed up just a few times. The CDR3 bases are TGTGCCACCAGCAGAGATAGGGGGACAGGGACCTTCTATGGCTACACCTTC. Its translation: CATSRDRGTGTFYGYTF. This chain links TRBV15 with TRBJ1-2, with TRBD1 identical over 9 bases. V was clipped by 0 bases and J by 4 bases; unmatched bases: 9. The germline V gene has CDR1 LNHNV and CDR2 YYDKDF (reference sequence). This CDR3 contains 17 residues.

The CDR3 coding sequence is TGTGCCAGCAGCTTAGCGCCCTCGACAGCTAACTATGGCTACACCTTC. It encodes CASSLAPSTANYGYTF. V usage is TRBV7-8 and J usage is TRBJ1-2; D is perhaps TRBD1 (5 bases). Trimming cost V 0 bases and J 0 bases, with 11 bases left between them. From germline, CDR1 is SGHVS and CDR2 FQNEAQ. CDR3 length: 16 residues.

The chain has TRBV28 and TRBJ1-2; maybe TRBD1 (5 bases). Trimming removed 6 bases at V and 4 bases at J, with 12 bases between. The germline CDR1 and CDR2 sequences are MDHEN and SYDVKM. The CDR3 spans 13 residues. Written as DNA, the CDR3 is TGTGCCAGCAGCCTGGGGGGGGTCTATGGCTACACCTTC. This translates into CASSLGGVYGYTF.

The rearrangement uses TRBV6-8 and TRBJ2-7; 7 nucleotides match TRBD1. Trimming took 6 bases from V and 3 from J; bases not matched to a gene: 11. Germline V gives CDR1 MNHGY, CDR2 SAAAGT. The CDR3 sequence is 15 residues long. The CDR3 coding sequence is TGTGCCAGCAGCCCCCGGGACAGATGCTTCTACGAGCAGTACTTC. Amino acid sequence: CASSPRDRCFYEQYF.

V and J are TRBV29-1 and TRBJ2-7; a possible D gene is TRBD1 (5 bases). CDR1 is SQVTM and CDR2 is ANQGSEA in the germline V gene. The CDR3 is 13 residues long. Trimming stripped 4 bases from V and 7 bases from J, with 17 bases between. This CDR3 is CSVVTAGKGEQYF. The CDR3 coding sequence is TGCAGCGTTGTAACGGCAGGGAAGGGAGAGCAGTACTTC.

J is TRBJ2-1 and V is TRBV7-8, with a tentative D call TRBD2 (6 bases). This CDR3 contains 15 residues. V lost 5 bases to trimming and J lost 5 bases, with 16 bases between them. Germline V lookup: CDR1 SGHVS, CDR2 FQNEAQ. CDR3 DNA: TGTGCCAGCAGCCGTGGGCGGGATGGGAACAATGAGCAGTTCTTC. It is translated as CASSRGRDGNNEQFF.

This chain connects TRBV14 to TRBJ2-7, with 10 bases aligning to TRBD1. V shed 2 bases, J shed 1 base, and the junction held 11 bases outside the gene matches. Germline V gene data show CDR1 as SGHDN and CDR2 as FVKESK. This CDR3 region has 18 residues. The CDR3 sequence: CASSQKGQGSFRSYEQYF. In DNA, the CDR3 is TGTGCCAGCAGCCAAAAGGGACAGGGGTCGTTTAGGTCCTACGAGCAGTACTTC.

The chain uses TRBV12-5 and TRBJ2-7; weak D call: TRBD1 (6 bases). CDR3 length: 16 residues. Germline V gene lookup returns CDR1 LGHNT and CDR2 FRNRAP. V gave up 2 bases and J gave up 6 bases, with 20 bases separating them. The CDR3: CASGLTSLPGACEQYF. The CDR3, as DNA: TGTGCTAGTGGTTTGACCTCACTCCCAGGGGCGTGCGAGCAGTACTTC.

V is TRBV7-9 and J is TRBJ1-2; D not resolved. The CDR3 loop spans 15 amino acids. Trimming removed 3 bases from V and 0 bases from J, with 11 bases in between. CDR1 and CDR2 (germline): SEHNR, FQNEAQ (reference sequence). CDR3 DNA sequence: TGTGCCAGCAGCTTCGTCGGCGCGGCTAACTATGGCTACACCTTC. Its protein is CASSFVGAANYGYTF.

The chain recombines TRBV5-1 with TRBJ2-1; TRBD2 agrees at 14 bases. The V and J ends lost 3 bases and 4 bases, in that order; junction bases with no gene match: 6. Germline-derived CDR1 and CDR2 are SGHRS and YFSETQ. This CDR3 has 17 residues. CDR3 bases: TGCGCCAGCAGCTATGGACTAGCGGGGGGCCAATACAATGAGCAGTTCTTC. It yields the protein CASSYGLAGGQYNEQFF.

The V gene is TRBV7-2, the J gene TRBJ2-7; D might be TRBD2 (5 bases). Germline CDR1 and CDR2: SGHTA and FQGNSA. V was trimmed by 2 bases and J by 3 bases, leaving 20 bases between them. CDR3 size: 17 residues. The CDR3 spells CASSLIGGKTFNYEQYF. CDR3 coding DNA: TGTGCCAGCAGCTTAATAGGAGGAAAAACTTTTAACTACGAGCAGTACTTC.

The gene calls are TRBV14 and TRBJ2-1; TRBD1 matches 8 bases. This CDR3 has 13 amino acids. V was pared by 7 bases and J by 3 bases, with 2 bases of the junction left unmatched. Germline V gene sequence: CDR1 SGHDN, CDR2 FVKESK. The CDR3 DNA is TGTGCCAGCAATGGACAGGGCTACAATGAGCAGTTCTTC. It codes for CASNGQGYNEQFF.

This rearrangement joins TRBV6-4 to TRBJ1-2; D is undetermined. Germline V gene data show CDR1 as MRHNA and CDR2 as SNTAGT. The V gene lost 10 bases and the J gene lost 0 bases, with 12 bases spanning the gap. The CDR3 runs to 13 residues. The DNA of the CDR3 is TGTGCCACCTCCCCAACGGCTAACTATGGCTACACCTTC. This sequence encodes CATSPTANYGYTF.

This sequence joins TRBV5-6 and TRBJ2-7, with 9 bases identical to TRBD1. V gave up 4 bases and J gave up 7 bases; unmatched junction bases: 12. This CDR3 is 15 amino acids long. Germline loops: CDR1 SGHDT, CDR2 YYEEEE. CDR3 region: CASSPTGQGVKEQYF. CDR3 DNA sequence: TGTGCCAGCAGCCCAACGGGACAGGGAGTGAAGGAGCAGTACTTC.

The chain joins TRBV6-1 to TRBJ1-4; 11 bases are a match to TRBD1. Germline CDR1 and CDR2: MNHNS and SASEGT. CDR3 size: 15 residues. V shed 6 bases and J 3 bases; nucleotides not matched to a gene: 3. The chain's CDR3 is CASRDRGQSNEKLFF. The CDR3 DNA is TGTGCCAGCAGGGACAGGGGGCAATCTAATGAAAAACTGTTTTTT.

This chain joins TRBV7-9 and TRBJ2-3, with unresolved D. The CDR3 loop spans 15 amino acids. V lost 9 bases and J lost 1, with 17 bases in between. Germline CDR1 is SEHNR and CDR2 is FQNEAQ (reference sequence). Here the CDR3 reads CASQPVGLGTDTQYF. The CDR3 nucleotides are TGTGCCAGTCAACCCGTGGGTCTAGGCACAGATACGCAGTATTTT.

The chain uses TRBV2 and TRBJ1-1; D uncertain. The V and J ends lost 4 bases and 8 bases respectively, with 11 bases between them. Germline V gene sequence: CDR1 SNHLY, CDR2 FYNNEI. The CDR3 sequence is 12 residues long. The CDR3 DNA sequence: TGTGCCAGCAGTGCCGACTCGGGGGAAGCTTTCTTT. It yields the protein CASSADSGEAFF.

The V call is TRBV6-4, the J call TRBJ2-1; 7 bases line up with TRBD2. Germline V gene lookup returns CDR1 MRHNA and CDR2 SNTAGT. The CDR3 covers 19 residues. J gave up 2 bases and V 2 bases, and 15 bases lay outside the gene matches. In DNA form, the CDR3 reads TGTGCCAGCAGTGACCTTCCGGGGGGTGAGCGGGGCACCTACAATGAGCAGTTCTTC. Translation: CASSDLPGGERGTYNEQFF.

Here the CDR3 reads CAISDGQGGEKLFF. DNA for the CDR3: TGTGCCATCAGTGATGGACAGGGAGGAGAAAAACTGTTTTTT. The gene calls are TRBV10-3 and TRBJ1-4; the match to TRBD1 covers 8 bases. V shed 3 bases and J 8 bases; nucleotides not matched to a gene: 5. The V gene's germline CDR1 is ENHRY and CDR2 SYGVKD. The CDR3 loop spans 14 amino acids.

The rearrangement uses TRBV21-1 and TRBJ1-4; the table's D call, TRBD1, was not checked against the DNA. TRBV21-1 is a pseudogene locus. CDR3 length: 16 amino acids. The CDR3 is CASSTGTLTTNEKLFF. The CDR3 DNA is TGTGCCAGCAGCACTGGGACACTCACAACTAATGAAAAACTGTTTTTT.